This TCR beta chain was captured in a study of human T cells and chemical hapten exposure. Study in general: There were per-sample TCR yield variations, arising mainly from small pooled library volume differences.

This clonotype was observed many times. Time point indicated: patch test 2, 6 weeks after DPC sensitization. Treatment defined: therapeutic diphenylcyclopropenone sensitization with weekly scalp DPC. Each CDR3 protein gets one entry after TCRdb re-called the RACE reads with MiXCR. The table records tens of thousands of distinct CDR3 sequences, 3% to 3.5% of them present only once. The CDR3 sequence is 16 residues long. The germline V gene encodes CDR1 SGHRS and CDR2 YFSETQ. Losses at the gene ends were 4 bases for V and 8 bases for J; bases not matched to a gene: 10. This sample comprised whole blood, obtained in connection with sensitization to the hapten diphenylcyclopropenone (DPC). The chain uses TRBV5-1 and TRBJ2-1; 12 bases are shared with TRBD2. The sequence derives from a man aged 35 to 55 with alopecia areata. Some clones in this sample may be carry-over from other donors' samples. CDR3 loop: CASSLRWTSGNHEQFF. The CDR3, as DNA: TGCGCCAGCAGCCTGAGATGGACTAGCGGGAACCATGAGCAGTTCTTC. Full variable domain (missing parts from reference TRBV5-1 and TRBJ2-1): KAGVTQTPRYLIKTRGQQVTLSCSPISGHRSVSWYQQTPGQGLQFLFEYFSETQRNKGNFPGRFSGRQFSNSRSEMNVSTLELGDSALYLCASSLRWTSGNHEQFFGPGTRLTVL.